This TCR beta chain was found in a study of T cell repertoires in ileal Crohn's disease. Noted time point: neoterminal ileum biopsy at postoperative endoscopy, about 6 months after surgery. Whole-study results and caveats: Compared with non-smokers, active smokers at surgery showed more clonal expansions. The median delay to postoperative endoscopy was around 7.1 months. Sorted CD8 T cells held more high-frequency clones than CD4.

The CDR3 length is 17 residues. CDR1 and CDR2 (germline): LGHNA, YNFKEQ. J gave up 4 bases and V 4 bases, and 10 bases lay outside the gene matches. The repertoire was sequenced with immunoSEQ multiplex PCR; TCRdb's copy has only in-frame clones and lacks some. This sample yields about 3,900 clones, of which under 80% are seen a single time; over 10% belongs to the top ten. With respect to this clone: The antigen is unknown.

The material sequenced was ileal tissue. This TCR was recovered from an adult with Crohn's disease. The J gene is TRBJ1-4, the V gene TRBV4-2; 9 nucleotides align to TRBD1. The CDR3 loop reads CASSLKDRGRGNEKLFF. As DNA, the CDR3 is TGTGCCAGCAGCCTCAAGGACAGGGGACGGGGTAATGAAAAACTGTTTTTT.